The 5 T cell receptor beta chains given below trace back to one sample, sequenced in a study of blood T cell repertoires in COVID-19 (dated by TCRdb to the early 2020s). The library was made by the immunoSEQ multiplex PCR assay. In its TCRdb copy, this immuneACCESS table keeps in-frame sequences only and misses some clones. Where compared with another copy, unresolved V genes explain less than half of these, and the others have no known cause. The sample data list roughly 330,000 clones, and roughly 86% of these were observed just once. The leading ten clones occupy around 1.6% of the sample. Sequencing was performed on peripheral blood. The source is a woman in her forties or fifties with acute or convalescent COVID-19.

The chain recombines TRBV14 with TRBJ2-1; 12 positions agree with TRBD2. The germline gives CDR1 SGHDN, CDR2 FVKESK. V lost 4 bases to trimming and J lost 0 bases; unmatched junction nucleotides: 13. The CDR3 runs 20 residues. CDR3 DNA sequence: TGTGCCAGCAGCCGGGGACTAGCGGGTCCCACTGGGGGCTCCTACAATGAGCAGTTCTTC. It yields the protein CASSRGLAGPTGGSYNEQFF.

This chain connects TRBV6-1 to TRBJ1-2, with 7 bases that match TRBD1. This CDR3 is built from 14 residues. Looked up from germline, CDR1 is MNHNS and CDR2 is SASEGT. The V and J ends lost 2 bases and 6 bases, in that order; junction bases with no gene match: 6. The CDR3 DNA reads TGTGCCAGCAGTGAATCGGGAGGGGGCGATGGCTACACCTTC. Translating gives CASSESGGGDGYTF.

CDR3 region: CATSDAQGEKLFF. In DNA, the CDR3 is TGTGCCACCAGTGACGCACAGGGGGAAAAACTGTTTTTT. The chain uses TRBV24-1 and TRBJ1-4, with TRBD1 matching 7 bases. Trimming cost V 4 bases and J 8 bases; bases outside gene matches: 3. Per germline, CDR1 KGHDR and CDR2 SFDVKD. The CDR3 loop spans 13 amino acids.

The DNA for the CDR3 is TGTGCCAGCAGCGTAGGAGCACAGGGGGATGAAAAACTGTTTTTT. Amino acid sequence: CASSVGAQGDEKLFF. The gene calls are TRBV9 and TRBJ1-4; 8 positions match TRBD1. After removal of 0 bases from V and 6 bases from J, the junction contained 4 bases not matched to a gene. CDR1 is SGDLS, CDR2 YYNGEE, per germline. The CDR3 runs 15 residues.

This clone was seen once. Other DNA sequences from this sample encode an identical CDR3 as well. The V gene is TRBV28, the J gene TRBJ2-1; D may be TRBD2 (5 bases). V lost 0 bases, J lost 0 bases, and 9 bases lay in between. The V gene's germline CDR1 is MDHEN and CDR2 SYDVKM. The CDR3 is 16 residues long. CDR3 region: CASSLWGSGSYNEQFF. DNA for the CDR3: TGTGCCAGCAGTTTATGGGGAAGCGGCTCCTACAATGAGCAGTTCTTC. The full variable domain, completed using reference TRBV28 and TRBJ2-1, is DVKVTQSSRYLVKRTGEKVFLECVQDMDHENMFWYRQDPGLGLRLIYFSYDVKMKEKGDIPEGYSVSREKKERFSLILESASTNQTSMYLCASSLWGSGSYNEQFFGPGTRLTVL.